These 15 T cell receptor beta chains originate from one sample sequenced in a study of resident and recirculating memory T cells in vitiligo. The assay was immunoSEQ multiplex PCR, and TCRdb's table has in-frame clones only and misses some. This sample has 60,000 to 80,000 clones, with approximately 90% found just once. The source material was blood. The origin of the receptors is a male donor with vitiligo.

This sequence joins TRBV4-3 and TRBJ2-6; possibly TRBD2 for D (5 bases). Germline CDR1 reads LGHNA; CDR2 reads YSLEER. Trimming took off 1 base at V and 0 bases at J, with 7 bases between the two ends. This CDR3 comprises 16 residues. The CDR3 DNA follows: TGCGCCAGCAGCCAAGTTCGGGACTCTGGGGCCAACGTCCTGACTTTC. It translates to CASSQVRDSGANVLTF.

V is TRBV19 and J is TRBJ2-1; 10 nucleotides line up with TRBD2. CDR3 size: 15 residues. V lost 2 bases and J lost 6; bases outside the gene matches: 4. Per germline, CDR1 LNHDA and CDR2 SQIVND (reference sequence). DNA of the CDR3: TGTGCCAGTAGTATACTAGCGGGGGAAGTCAATGAGCAGTTCTTC. Protein sequence: CASSILAGEVNEQFF.

Notes on this clone: The same CDR3 also results from other DNA sequences found in this sample. The chain uses TRBV19 and TRBJ2-7, with 7 bases identical to TRBD1. This CDR3 has 14 amino acids. J was trimmed by 0 bases and V by 4 bases; bases with no gene match: 3. Germline CDR1 reads LNHDA; CDR2 reads SQIVND (reference sequence). The CDR3 reads CASSTRTGSYEQYF. The CDR3 nucleotides read TGTGCCAGTAGTACTCGGACAGGCTCCTACGAGCAGTACTTC. Drawing the rest from reference TRBV19 and TRBJ2-7, the complete variable domain is DGGITQSPKYLFRKEGQNVTLSCEQNLNHDAMYWYRQDPGQGLRLIYYSQIVNDFQKGDIAEGYSVSREKKESFPLTVTSAQKNPTAFYLCASSTRTGSYEQYFGPGTRLTVT.

This chain connects TRBV4-2 to TRBJ1-5, with 9 bases that match TRBD1. The CDR3 has 16 amino acids. Germline loops: CDR1 LGHNA, CDR2 YNFKEQ. Trimming took 1 base from V and 0 from J; bases not matched to a gene: 1. For the CDR3, the DNA is TGTGCCAGCAGCCAAGGGGACAGGGCTAGCAATCAGCCCCAGCATTTT. Translating gives CASSQGDRASNQPQHF.

CDR3 DNA: TGCGCCAGCAGCGCCCCTGAGTTGGGAGGGGAGAACACCATATATTTT. Its translation is CASSAPELGGENTIYF. J is TRBJ1-3 and V is TRBV5-1; a possible D gene is TRBD1 (5 bases). The CDR3 has 16 residues. V lost 4 bases, J lost 7 bases, and 21 bases lay in between. Germline values: CDR1 SGHRS, CDR2 YFSETQ.

This sequence joins TRBV5-1 and TRBJ1-6; 11 bases fit TRBD1. J was trimmed by 9 bases and V by 4 bases; bases with no gene match: 18. The CDR3 covers 19 residues. Germline loops: CDR1 SGHRS, CDR2 YFSETQ. The CDR3 protein is CASSRTGTGTGGWVSPLHF. The DNA for the CDR3 is TGCGCCAGCAGCAGAACGGGGACCGGGACAGGGGGATGGGTTTCACCCCTCCACTTT.

The chain combines TRBV7-2 with TRBJ2-3; 9 positions agree with TRBD2. V lost 1 base to trimming and J lost 4 bases; unmatched junction nucleotides: 0. CDR1 SGHTA and CDR2 FQGNSA come from the germline V gene. CDR3 length equals 14 residues. The CDR3 DNA is TGTGCCAGCAGCTTAGAGCGGGGGGCAGATACGCAGTATTTT. Amino acids: CASSLERGADTQYF.

V and J are TRBV11-2 and TRBJ1-1; 11 bases agree with TRBD1. J lost 3 bases, V lost 1 base, and 10 bases had no gene match. The CDR3 loop spans 18 amino acids. Germline V lookup: CDR1 SGHAT, CDR2 FQNNGV. Written as DNA, the CDR3 is TGTGCCAGCAGCTTAGGTAGCGGACAGGGGGCGCGAGACACTGAAGCTTTCTTT. Its protein product is CASSLGSGQGARDTEAFF.

The rearrangement links TRBV7-9 to TRBJ1-2; 9 bases are a match to TRBD1. Germline values: CDR1 SEHNR, CDR2 FQNEAQ (reference sequence). This CDR3 has 14 amino acids. V dropped 5 bases and J dropped 4; count of bases not matched to a gene: 5. The CDR3 is CASSAPGQGYGYTF. The CDR3 DNA follows: TGTGCCAGCAGCGCACCGGGACAGGGCTATGGCTACACCTTC.

The chain carries TRBV4-1 and TRBJ1-3, with 9 bases aligning to TRBD1. Trimming at V came to 1 base and at J to 4 bases, leaving 17 bases not matched to a gene. The CDR3 contains 20 residues. The germline V gene encodes CDR1 MGHRA and CDR2 YSYEKL. The CDR3 loop reads CASSQVYPGQGSEAGNTIYF. CDR3 bases: TGCGCCAGCAGCCAAGTTTATCCGGGACAGGGAAGCGAGGCCGGAAACACCATATATTTT.

This chain joins TRBV6-6 and TRBJ1-6; 7 bases fit TRBD1. Per germline, CDR1 MNHNY and CDR2 SVGAGI (reference sequence). The CDR3 totals 15 residues. V lost 0 bases to trimming and J lost 8 bases; unmatched junction nucleotides: 4. The CDR3 is CASSYSGQTHSPLHF. In DNA, the CDR3 is TGTGCCAGCAGTTACTCGGGACAGACACATTCACCCCTCCACTTT.

The chain combines TRBV28 with TRBJ1-2; unclear D gene. This CDR3 comprises 12 residues. The V gene's germline CDR1 is MDHEN and CDR2 SYDVKM. V lost 5 bases to trimming and J lost 1 base, with 5 bases between them. CDR3 sequence (DNA): TGTGCCAGCAGTAGCGGTAACTATGGCTACACCTTC. Translated: CASSSGNYGYTF.

This clone was picked up a small number of times. This rearrangement joins TRBV5-1 to TRBJ1-3, with TRBD1 identical over 7 bases. Unmatched junction bases numbered 7, after V lost 7 bases and J lost 3 bases. The CDR3 consists of 14 residues. Germline CDR1 SGHRS, CDR2 YFSETQ. CDR3 nucleotide sequence: TGCGCCAGCGGAAGGGGGCAGGTTGGAAACACCATATATTTT. Its translation: CASGRGQVGNTIYF.

The chain has TRBV5-3 and TRBJ2-5; 10 positions match TRBD2. TRBV5-3 belongs to the ORF category, with a function that is uncertain. V trimming: 6 bases; J trimming: 9 bases; junction bases outside the gene matches: 8. This CDR3 is built from 13 residues. The CDR3 protein is CARTTGLAGAQYF. In DNA, the CDR3 is TGTGCCAGAACAACCGGCCTAGCGGGGGCCCAGTACTTC.

The chain links TRBV7-9 to TRBJ1-1, with D possibly TRBD1 on 5 matching bases. Trimming stripped 1 base from V and 1 base from J, with 10 bases between. The CDR3 is made up of 15 amino acids. From germline, CDR1 is SEHNR and CDR2 FQNEAQ (reference sequence). The DNA of the CDR3 is TGTGCCAGCAGCTTAGTTTTGGGGCAGAACACTGAAGCTTTCTTT. This gives the protein CASSLVLGQNTEAFF.